This TCR beta chain was profiled in a study of CD4 and CD8 cells across lung adenocarcinoma regions. A single record per CDR3 protein comes from TCRdb applying MiXCR to the PCR reads. The sample contains more than 9,500 distinct CDR3 sequences, roughly 47% of which appear only once. Germline loops: CDR1 MNHNS, CDR2 SASEGT. With 5 bases clipped from V and 2 bases from J, the junction kept 10 bases outside the gene matches. This CDR3 is 16 amino acids long. The clonotype comes from a male donor with lung adenocarcinoma. The CD4 and CD8 labels of this study may be unreliable. Sequenced: CD8+ T cells from the margin of a lung tumor. V is TRBV6-1 and J is TRBJ1-1; 8 nucleotides match TRBD1. For the CDR3, the DNA is TGTGCCAGCAGTAATACCGGGACAGGCCTCAACACTGAAGCTTTCTTT. Its protein is CASSNTGTGLNTEAFF.